The source of this T cell receptor beta chain is a study of blood T cell repertoires in COVID-19. This clone was observed a single time. Germline values: CDR1 KGHSH, CDR2 LQKENI. The V end was cut by 2 bases, the J end by 5 bases, with 10 bases between. The length of the CDR3 is 15 residues. Produced via immunoSEQ multiplex PCR; TCRdb's table is partial and in-frame only. This table has 120,000 or so clones, 82% appearing once. The sample taken for sequencing was peripheral blood. This TCR was sampled from a woman in her sixties or seventies with acute or convalescent COVID-19. V gene TRBV18 combines with J gene TRBJ1-6; D unclear. CDR3 coding DNA: TGTGCCAGCTCACCAAATGCACAGAATAATTCACCCCTCCACTTT. Encoded protein: CASSPNAQNNSPLHF. Full variable domain (remainder filled in from reference TRBV18 and TRBJ1-6): NAGVMQNPRHLVRRRGQEARLRCSPMKGHSHVYWYRQLPEEGLKFMVYLQKENIIDESGMPKERFSAEFPKEGPSILRIQQVVRGDSAAYFCASSPNAQNNSPLHFGNGTRLTVT.